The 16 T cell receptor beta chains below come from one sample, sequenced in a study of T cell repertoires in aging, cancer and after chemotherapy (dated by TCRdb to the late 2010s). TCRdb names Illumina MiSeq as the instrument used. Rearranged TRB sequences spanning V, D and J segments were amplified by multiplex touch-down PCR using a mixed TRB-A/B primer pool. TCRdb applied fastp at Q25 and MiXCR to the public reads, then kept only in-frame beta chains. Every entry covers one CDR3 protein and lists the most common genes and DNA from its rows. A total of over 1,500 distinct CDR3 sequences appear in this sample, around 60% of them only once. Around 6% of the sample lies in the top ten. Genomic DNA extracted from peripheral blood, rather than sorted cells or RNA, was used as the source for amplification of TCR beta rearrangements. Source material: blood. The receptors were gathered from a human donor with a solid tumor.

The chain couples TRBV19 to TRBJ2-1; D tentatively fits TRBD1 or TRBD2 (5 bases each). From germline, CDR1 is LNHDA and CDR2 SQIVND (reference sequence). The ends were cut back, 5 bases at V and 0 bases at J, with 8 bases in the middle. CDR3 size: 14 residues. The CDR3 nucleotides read TGTGCCAGTAGTTGGGGGAGCTCCTACAATGAGCAGTTCTTC. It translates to CASSWGSSYNEQFF.

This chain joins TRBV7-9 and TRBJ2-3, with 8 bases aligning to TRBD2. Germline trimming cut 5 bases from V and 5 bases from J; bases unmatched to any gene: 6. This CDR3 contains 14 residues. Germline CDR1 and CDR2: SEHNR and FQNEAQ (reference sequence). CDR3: CASSQSGSVDTQYF. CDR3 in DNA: TGTGCCAGCAGCCAGAGCGGGAGTGTAGATACGCAGTATTTT.

DNA of the CDR3: TGTGCCAGTAAGGGGGTGGGTAGCGGCACCGGGGAGCTGTTTTTT. Translated: CASKGVGSGTGELFF. The J gene is TRBJ2-2, the V gene TRBV19; D may be TRBD1 or TRBD2 (6 bases each). The germline gives CDR1 LNHDA, CDR2 SQIVND (reference sequence). CDR3 length: 15 residues. V lost 7 bases to trimming and J lost 4 bases, with 16 bases between them.

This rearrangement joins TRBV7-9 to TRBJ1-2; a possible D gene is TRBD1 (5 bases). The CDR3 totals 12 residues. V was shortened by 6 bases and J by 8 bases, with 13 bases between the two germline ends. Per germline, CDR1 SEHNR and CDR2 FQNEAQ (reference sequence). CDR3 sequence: CASSRDPGGYTF. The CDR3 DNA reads TGTGCCAGCAGTCGGGACCCAGGCGGCTACACCTTC.

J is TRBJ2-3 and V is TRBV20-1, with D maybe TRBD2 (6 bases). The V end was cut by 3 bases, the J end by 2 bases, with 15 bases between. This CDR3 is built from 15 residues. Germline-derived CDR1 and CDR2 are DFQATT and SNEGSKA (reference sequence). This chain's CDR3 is CSASFLGGNTDTQYF. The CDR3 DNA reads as TGCAGTGCTAGTTTCCTAGGAGGGAACACAGATACGCAGTATTTT.

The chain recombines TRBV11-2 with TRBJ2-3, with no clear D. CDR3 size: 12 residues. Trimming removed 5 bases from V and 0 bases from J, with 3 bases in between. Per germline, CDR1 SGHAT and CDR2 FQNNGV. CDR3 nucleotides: TGTGCCAGCAGCGCTAGCACAGATACGCAGTATTTT. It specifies CASSASTDTQYF.

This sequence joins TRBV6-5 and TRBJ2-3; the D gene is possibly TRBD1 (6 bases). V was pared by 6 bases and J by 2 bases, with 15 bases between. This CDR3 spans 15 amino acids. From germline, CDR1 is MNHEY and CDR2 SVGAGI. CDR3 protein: CASSPRNRATDTQYF. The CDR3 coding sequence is TGTGCCAGCAGCCCGAGAAACAGGGCCACAGATACGCAGTATTTT.

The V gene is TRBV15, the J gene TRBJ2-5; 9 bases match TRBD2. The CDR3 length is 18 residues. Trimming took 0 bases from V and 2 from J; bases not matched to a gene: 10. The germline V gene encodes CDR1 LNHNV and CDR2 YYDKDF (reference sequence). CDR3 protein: CATSRDLGVSGSQETQYF. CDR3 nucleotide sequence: TGTGCCACCAGCAGAGATTTGGGGGTTAGCGGGAGTCAAGAGACCCAGTACTTC.

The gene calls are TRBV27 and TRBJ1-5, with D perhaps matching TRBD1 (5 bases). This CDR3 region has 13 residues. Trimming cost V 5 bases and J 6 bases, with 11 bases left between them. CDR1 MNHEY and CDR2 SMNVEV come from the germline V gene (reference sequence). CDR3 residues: CASSQGFLQPQHF. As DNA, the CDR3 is TGTGCCAGCAGTCAGGGTTTTCTTCAGCCCCAGCATTTT.

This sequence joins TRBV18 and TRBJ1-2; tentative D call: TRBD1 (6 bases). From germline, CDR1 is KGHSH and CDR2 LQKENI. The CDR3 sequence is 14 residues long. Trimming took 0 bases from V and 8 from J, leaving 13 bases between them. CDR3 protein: CASSPPGQGSGYTF. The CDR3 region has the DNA TGTGCCAGCTCACCACCGGGGCAGGGGAGCGGCTACACCTTC.

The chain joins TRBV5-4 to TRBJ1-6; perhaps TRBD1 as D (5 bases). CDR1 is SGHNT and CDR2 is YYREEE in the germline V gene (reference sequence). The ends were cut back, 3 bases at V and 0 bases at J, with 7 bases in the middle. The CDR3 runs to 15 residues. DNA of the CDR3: TGTGCCAGCAGCTCCGACAGCTCCTATAATTCACCCCTCCACTTT. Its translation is CASSSDSSYNSPLHF.

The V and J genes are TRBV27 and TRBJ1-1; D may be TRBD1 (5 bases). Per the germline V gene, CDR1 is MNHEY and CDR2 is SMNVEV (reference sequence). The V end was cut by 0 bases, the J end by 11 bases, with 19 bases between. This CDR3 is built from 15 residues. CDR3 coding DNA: TGTGCCAGCAGTTTATCCTTCGGGTGGGGCCCGGTTGCTTTCTTT. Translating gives CASSLSFGWGPVAFF.

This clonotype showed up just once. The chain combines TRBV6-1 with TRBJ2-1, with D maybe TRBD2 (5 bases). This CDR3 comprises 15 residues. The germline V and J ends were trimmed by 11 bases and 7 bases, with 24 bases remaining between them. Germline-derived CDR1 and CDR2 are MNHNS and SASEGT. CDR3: CAAGLGLKRDNEQFF. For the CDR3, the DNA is TGTGCCGCAGGTTTAGGACTCAAAAGGGATAATGAGCAGTTCTTC.

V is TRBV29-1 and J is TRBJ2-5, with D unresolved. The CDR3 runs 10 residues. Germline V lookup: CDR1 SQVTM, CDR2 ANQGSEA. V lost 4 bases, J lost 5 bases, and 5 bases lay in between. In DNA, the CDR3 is TGCAGCGTTGCCGGGGAGACCCAGTACTTC. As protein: CSVAGETQYF.

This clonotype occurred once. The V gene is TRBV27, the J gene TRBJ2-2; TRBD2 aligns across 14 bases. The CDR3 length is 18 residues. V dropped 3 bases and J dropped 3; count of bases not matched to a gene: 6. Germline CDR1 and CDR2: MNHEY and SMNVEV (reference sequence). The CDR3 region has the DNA TGTGCCAGCAGTTTTAGGACTAGCGGGAGGAGTGACACCGGGGAGCTGTTTTTT. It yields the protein CASSFRTSGRSDTGELFF.

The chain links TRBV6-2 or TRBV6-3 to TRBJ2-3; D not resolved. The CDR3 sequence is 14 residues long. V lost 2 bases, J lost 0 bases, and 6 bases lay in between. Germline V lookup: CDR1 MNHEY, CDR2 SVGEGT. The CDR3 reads CASSYVASTDTQYF. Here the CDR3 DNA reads TGTGCCAGCAGTTACGTTGCTAGCACAGATACGCAGTATTTT.